This T cell receptor (beta chain) is drawn from a study of blood T cell repertoires in COVID-19. Turning to the study itself: Material from acute and convalescent COVID-19 was sourced from the United States, Italy and Spain. The cDNA or gDNA used as material had been derived from T cells, B-cell-depleted T cells, or PBMCs.

Germline V gene data show CDR1 as LNHNV and CDR2 as YYDKDF (reference sequence). CDR3 length equals 16 residues. The germline V and J ends were trimmed by 5 bases and 3 bases, with 20 bases remaining between them. Seattle patients were enrolled while actively infected and followed longitudinally. Clones were sequenced by immunoSEQ multiplex PCR, and TCRdb holds only the in-frame ones, with some missing. This table holds about 62,000 clones, over 75% found once. The receptor's source is a woman in her sixties or seventies with COVID-19, enrolled during active disease. Sequences were obtained from peripheral blood. The rearrangement joins TRBV15 to TRBJ2-7; D possibly corresponds to TRBD1 (6 bases). The CDR3 is CATSGHRVDRHYEQYF. The CDR3 coding sequence is TGTGCCACCAGCGGCCACAGGGTCGACCGACACTACGAGCAGTACTTC.